This T cell receptor beta chain originates from a study of T cells in Graves' hyperthyroidism and ophthalmopathy. Study results and limitations: Ophthalmopathy was predicted by the model a median of roughly 6.6 months ahead of onset. Within blood appeared most thyroid clonotypes that had expanded above 0.001.

Ophthalmopathy cases scored 3 or more on the Clinical Activity Score and 4 or more on NOSPECS grade, with duration below 3 months. Orbital computed tomography, thyroid ultrasound, serum thyroxine and TRAb, and clinical symptoms together informed the diagnoses. The sample holds a few counts of this clonotype. The antigen is unknown. Amplification yielded TCR beta CDR3 regions, with RNA transcripts as the source. Primed by the HTBI set, a first-round RT-PCR was run on the TCR CDR3. TCRdb fed the multiplex PCR reads into MiXCR, producing one record per CDR3 protein. The table records some 350,000 distinct CDR3 sequences, about an eighth of them present only once. The CDR3 runs to 15 residues. CDR1 and CDR2 (germline): SQVTM, ANQGSEA. Trimming removed 7 bases from V and 0 bases from J, with 18 bases in between.

The gene calls are TRBV29-1 and TRBJ1-2; D gene ambiguous. Sequencing used blood. This TCR came from a middle-aged woman with Graves' ophthalmopathy. The chain's CDR3 is CSGVLTSNSNYGYTF. The CDR3 DNA reads as TGCAGCGGCGTACTGACTTCCAACTCTAACTATGGCTACACCTTC.